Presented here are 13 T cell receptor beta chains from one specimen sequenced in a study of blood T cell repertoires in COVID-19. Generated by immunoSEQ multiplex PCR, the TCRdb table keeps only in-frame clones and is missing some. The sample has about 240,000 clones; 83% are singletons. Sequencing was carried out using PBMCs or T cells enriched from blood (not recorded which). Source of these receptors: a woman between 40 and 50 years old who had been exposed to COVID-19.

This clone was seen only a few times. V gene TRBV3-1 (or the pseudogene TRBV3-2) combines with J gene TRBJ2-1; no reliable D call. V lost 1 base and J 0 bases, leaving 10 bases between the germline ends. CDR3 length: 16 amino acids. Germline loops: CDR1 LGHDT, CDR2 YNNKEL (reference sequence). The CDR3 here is CASSQVELSSYNEQFF. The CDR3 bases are TGTGCCAGCAGCCAAGTGGAGCTGAGCTCCTACAATGAGCAGTTCTTC.

The CDR3 region has the DNA TGTGCCAGCAGACGGGGGGGAAACACAGATACGCAGTATTTT. Its translation: CASRRGGNTDTQYF. The chain couples TRBV27 to TRBJ2-3; 8 nucleotides line up with TRBD2. J gave up 2 bases and V 6 bases, and 4 bases lay outside the gene matches. This CDR3 is built from 14 residues. CDR1 and CDR2 (germline): MNHEY, SMNVEV (reference sequence).

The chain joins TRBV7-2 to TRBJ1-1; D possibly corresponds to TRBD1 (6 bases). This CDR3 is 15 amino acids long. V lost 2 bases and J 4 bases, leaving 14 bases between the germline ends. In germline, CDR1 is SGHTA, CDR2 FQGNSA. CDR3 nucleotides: TGTGCCAGCAGCTTACAACAGGGAGTCCCCACTGAAGCTTTCTTT. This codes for CASSLQQGVPTEAFF.

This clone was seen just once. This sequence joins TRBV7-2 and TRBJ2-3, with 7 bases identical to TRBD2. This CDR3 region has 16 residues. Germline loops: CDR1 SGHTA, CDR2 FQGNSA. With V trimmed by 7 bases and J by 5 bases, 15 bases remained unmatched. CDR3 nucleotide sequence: TGTGCCAGCACCCCACCGGGGGGTCTAGTTCTAGATACGCAGTATTTT. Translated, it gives CASTPPGGLVLDTQYF.

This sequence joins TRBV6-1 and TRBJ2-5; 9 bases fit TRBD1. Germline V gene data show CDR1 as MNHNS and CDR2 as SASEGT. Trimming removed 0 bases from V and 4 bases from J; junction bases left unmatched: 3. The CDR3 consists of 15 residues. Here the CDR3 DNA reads TGTGCCAGCAGTGAAGCGGGGGGACAGGGAGAGACCCAGTACTTC. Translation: CASSEAGGQGETQYF.

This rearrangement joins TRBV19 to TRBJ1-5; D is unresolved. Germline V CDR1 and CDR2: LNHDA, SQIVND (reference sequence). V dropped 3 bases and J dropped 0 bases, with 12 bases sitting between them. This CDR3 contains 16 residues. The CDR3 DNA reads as TGTGCCAGTAGTATTGCGGGTAGGGCTAGCAATCAGCCCCAGCATTTT. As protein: CASSIAGRASNQPQHF.

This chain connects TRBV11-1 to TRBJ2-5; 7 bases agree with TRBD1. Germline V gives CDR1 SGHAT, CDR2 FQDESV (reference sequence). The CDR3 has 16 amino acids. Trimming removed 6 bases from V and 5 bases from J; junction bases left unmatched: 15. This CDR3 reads CASSLPGTAIGETQYF. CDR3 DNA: TGTGCCAGCAGTTTACCCGGGACAGCCATAGGGGAGACCCAGTACTTC.

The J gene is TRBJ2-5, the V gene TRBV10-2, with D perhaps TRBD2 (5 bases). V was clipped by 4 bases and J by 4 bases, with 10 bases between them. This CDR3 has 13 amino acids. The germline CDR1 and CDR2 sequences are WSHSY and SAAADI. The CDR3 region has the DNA TGCGCCAGCAGTGTTCGGGGTCCAGAGACCCAGTACTTC. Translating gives CASSVRGPETQYF.

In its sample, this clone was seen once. CDR3 sequence: CASSLRGTGQNSPLHF. Here the CDR3 DNA reads TGTGCCAGCAGCTTACGAGGGACAGGGCAGAATTCACCCCTCCACTTT. This chain links TRBV7-2 with TRBJ1-6; the match to TRBD1 covers 9 bases. After removal of 2 bases from V and 7 bases from J, the junction contained 6 bases not matched to a gene. The CDR3 runs to 16 residues. Germline-derived CDR1 and CDR2 are SGHTA and FQGNSA.

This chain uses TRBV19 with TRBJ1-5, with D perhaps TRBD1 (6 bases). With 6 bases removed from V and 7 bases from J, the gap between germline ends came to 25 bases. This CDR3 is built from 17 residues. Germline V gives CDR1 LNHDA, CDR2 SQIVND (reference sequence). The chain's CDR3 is CASSAKGGGGPEQPQHF. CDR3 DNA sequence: TGTGCCAGTAGCGCCAAGGGAGGCGGGGGGCCCGAGCAGCCCCAGCATTTT.

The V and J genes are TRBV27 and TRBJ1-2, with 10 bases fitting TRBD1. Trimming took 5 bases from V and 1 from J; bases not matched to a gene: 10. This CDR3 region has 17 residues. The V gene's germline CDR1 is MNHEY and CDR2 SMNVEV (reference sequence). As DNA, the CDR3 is TGTGCCAGCAGTCTCGGACAGGGGGGCTTCATTAACTATGGCTACACCTTC. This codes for CASSLGQGGFINYGYTF.

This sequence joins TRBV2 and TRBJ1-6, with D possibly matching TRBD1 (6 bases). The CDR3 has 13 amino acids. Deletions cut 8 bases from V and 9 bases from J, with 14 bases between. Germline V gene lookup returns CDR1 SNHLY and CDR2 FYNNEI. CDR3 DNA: TGTGCCAGCGCACCGGACAGAGGTTCACCCCTCCACTTT. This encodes CASAPDRGSPLHF.

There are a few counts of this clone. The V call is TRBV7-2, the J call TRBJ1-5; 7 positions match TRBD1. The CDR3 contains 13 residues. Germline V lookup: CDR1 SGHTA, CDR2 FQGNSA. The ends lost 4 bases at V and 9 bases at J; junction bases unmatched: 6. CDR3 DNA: TGTGCCAGCAGCTCAGGGGGAGTAGGGCCCCAGCATTTT. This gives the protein CASSSGGVGPQHF.